The present TCR beta chain was sequenced within a study of blood T cells in healthy people across ages. A sample-barcoded 5' primer and a J-beta primer mix were used in a second PCR of roughly 6 to 12 cycles. From the 5' RACE reads, TCRdb called clonotypes with MiXCR, one entry per CDR3 protein. Of around 2 million distinct CDR3 sequences in the sample, about two fifths were seen once. V gave up 2 bases and J gave up 5 bases, with 16 bases separating them. CDR1 SGHDT and CDR2 YYEEEE come from the germline V gene. The CDR3 runs to 15 residues. The rearrangement links TRBV5-6 to TRBJ2-5, with D unclear. The TCR originated in a human donor in good health. The sequencing sample was made of blood. The CDR3 region is CASSFPGTQTETQYF. The CDR3, as DNA: TGTGCCAGCAGCTTTCCCGGAACGCAAACGGAGACCCAGTACTTC.